This is a list of T cell receptor beta chains from one sample in a study of T cell responses to AZD1222 COVID-19 vaccine. Produced via immunoSEQ multiplex PCR; TCRdb's table is partial and in-frame only. The sample consists of about 170,000 clones, less than 90% of them appearing once. The source was peripheral blood, collected on day 0 of AZD1222 vaccination. The receptors derive from an adult in good health. Both conserved end residues are part of each CDR3. A D gene is named only where the DNA matches it firmly. Rows may omit the clone size; those that give it use once, few, many or a size class.

d_call	v_call	clone_size	cdr3_length	j_call	cdr3_nt	cdr3_aa
NA	TRBV28	NA	14	TRBJ1-6	TGTGCCAGCAGTTTACTCCAGGTGCGTTCACCCCTCCACTTT	CASSLLQVRSPLHF
NA	TRBV29-1	NA	12	TRBJ2-1	TGCAGCGTTGAACCCCTACCCGGTGAGCAGTTCTTC	CSVEPLPGEQFF
NA	TRBV28	NA	16	TRBJ1-6	TGTGCCAGCAGTCGCCGGGGCCCGGGGTATAATTCACCCCTCCACTTT	CASSRRGPGYNSPLHF
NA	TRBV7-9	NA	13	TRBJ1-1	TGTGCCAGCCAGGGTGGGCTGAACACTGAAGCTTTCTTT	CASQGGLNTEAFF
NA	TRBV25-1	NA	13	TRBJ2-1	TGTGCCAGCAGTGAAGGGTCCCGGTATGAGCAGTTCTTC	CASSEGSRYEQFF
NA	TRBV11-3	NA	15	TRBJ2-7	TGTGCCAGCAGCCTCCGGGACGGACCCACCTACGAGCAGTACTTC	CASSLRDGPTYEQYF
NA	TRBV2	few	11	TRBJ1-1	TGTGCCAGCAGCTTATACGCCGCGGCTTTCTTT	CASSLYAAAFF
NA	TRBV9	NA	13	TRBJ2-5	TGTGCCAGCAGCGTATCCACACAAGAGACCCAGTACTTC	CASSVSTQETQYF
NA	TRBV29-1	once	14	TRBJ1-1	TGCAGCGTTGGAACAGGGCCCATGAACACTGAAGCTTTCTTT	CSVGTGPMNTEAFF
NA	TRBV7-9	NA	13	TRBJ1-2	TGTGCCAGCAGCTTGATGGCCAACTATGGCTACACCTTC	CASSLMANYGYTF
NA	TRBV3-1/TRBV3-2	NA	14	TRBJ1-3	TGTGCCAGCAGCCTGACAGTCTCTGGAAACACCATATATTTT	CASSLTVSGNTIYF
NA	TRBV2	NA	10	TRBJ1-1	TGTGCCAGCAGTACCATAGAAGCTTTCTTT	CASSTIEAFF
TRBD2	TRBV5-1	NA	15	TRBJ2-7	TGCGCCAGCAGCTTGAGTAGCGGGAGCTCCTACGAGCAGTACTTC	CASSLSSGSSYEQYF
NA	TRBV25-1	NA	12	TRBJ1-1	TGTGCCAGCATGTTAAGGGACACTGAAGCTTTCTTT	CASMLRDTEAFF
TRBD1	TRBV18	NA	13	TRBJ2-7	TGTGCCAGCTCACCATCAGGGGGTAACGAGCAGTACTTC	CASSPSGGNEQYF
NA	TRBV2	NA	12	TRBJ1-5	TGTGCCAGCTTAGGGTTGACAGGACCCCAGCATTTT	CASLGLTGPQHF
NA	TRBV4-3	few	13	TRBJ1-4	TGCGCCAGCAGCCAAGACCGAAATGAAAAACTGTTTTTT	CASSQDRNEKLFF
NA	TRBV7-9	NA	15	TRBJ1-4	TGTGCCAGCAGTTTTACACAAGCAACTAATGAAAAACTGTTTTTT	CASSFTQATNEKLFF